A selection of T cell receptor beta chains follows, all from one sample in a study of tumor-infiltrating lymphocytes in primary liver carcinoma. MiXCR, run by TCRdb on the multiplex PCR reads, gives a single entry per CDR3 protein. The profile covers tens of thousands of distinct CDR3 sequences, with about 75% appearing a single time and 26% taken by the ten largest. Sequenced sample: tumor-adjacent normal liver tissue. The receptors originated from a man aged 35 to 55 with primary liver carcinoma and hepatitis B virus infection. The CDR3 runs from the conserved cysteine through the conserved F or W. Fields, in order: D gene, CDR3 length, V gene, J gene, CDR3 protein, CDR3 DNA. The D gene is left open where the match is weak.

d_call: NA
cdr3_length: 13
v_call: TRBV29-1
j_call: TRBJ2-5
cdr3_aa: CSAEGRGRETQYF
cdr3_nt: TGCAGCGCCGAGGGGCGTGGACGGGAGACCCAGTACTTC

d_call: TRBD2
cdr3_length: 15
v_call: TRBV5-4
j_call: TRBJ2-7
cdr3_aa: CASTSRTSGIKEQYF
cdr3_nt: TGTGCCTCTACTTCCCGGACTAGCGGGATTAAAGAGCAGTACTTC

d_call: NA
cdr3_length: 16
v_call: TRBV6-5
j_call: TRBJ2-1
cdr3_aa: CVSSDTKRVGFNEQFF
cdr3_nt: TGCGTCAGCAGCGATACAAAAAGGGTCGGTTTCAATGAGCAGTTCTTC

d_call: NA
cdr3_length: 14
v_call: TRBV12-3/TRBV12-4
j_call: TRBJ2-1
cdr3_aa: CASGRLSAYNEQFF
cdr3_nt: TGTGCCAGTGGAAGGTTGTCCGCCTACAATGAGCAGTTCTTC

d_call: TRBD2
cdr3_length: 18
v_call: TRBV12-3/TRBV12-4
j_call: TRBJ2-1
cdr3_aa: CASSGASGRGAVYNEQFF
cdr3_nt: TGTGCCAGTAGCGGGGCTAGCGGGAGAGGGGCCGTTTACAATGAGCAGTTCTTC

d_call: NA
cdr3_length: 14
v_call: TRBV14
j_call: TRBJ1-1
cdr3_aa: CASNQIVGPLEAFF
cdr3_nt: TGTGCTAGCAACCAAATTGTGGGTCCTCTCGAAGCTTTCTTT

d_call: NA
cdr3_length: 14
v_call: TRBV12-3/TRBV12-4
j_call: TRBJ2-1
cdr3_aa: CAGRRLPDYNEQFF
cdr3_nt: TGTGCCGGCAGAAGGTTGCCCGACTACAATGAGCAGTTCTTC

d_call: TRBD2
cdr3_length: 15
v_call: TRBV6-1
j_call: TRBJ2-1
cdr3_aa: CASRGGLAGLYEQFF
cdr3_nt: TGTGCCAGCAGAGGGGGACTAGCGGGGCTATATGAGCAGTTCTTC

d_call: NA
cdr3_length: 15
v_call: TRBV11-2
j_call: TRBJ1-6
cdr3_aa: CASRQTGEGGSPLHF
cdr3_nt: TGTGCCAGCAGACAAACCGGAGAGGGCGGATCACCCCTCCACTTT

d_call: NA
cdr3_length: 15
v_call: TRBV11-2
j_call: TRBJ2-5
cdr3_aa: CASSSPRLPPETQYF
cdr3_nt: TGTGCCAGCAGCTCCCCCAGGCTCCCCCCAGAAACCCAGTACTTC